This TCR beta chain was captured by sequencing in a study of T-cell memory formation after mild COVID-19. Using constant-segment primers, 5'RACE produced TCR alpha and TCR beta cDNA libraries carrying sample barcodes and UMIs. TCRdb re-analysed the 5' RACE reads in MiXCR, keeping a single row per CDR3 protein. The data hold about 150,000 distinct CDR3 sequences, with 13% to 15% observed a single time. The germline V gene encodes CDR1 LNHDA and CDR2 SQIVND (reference sequence). The CDR3 loop spans 16 amino acids. V was trimmed by 7 bases and J by 7 bases, leaving 20 bases between them. This clonotype originated in an adult woman who had mild COVID-19 (a few samples of this study predate the infection). Cell type and time point are not known. The V and J genes are TRBV19 and TRBJ1-6; D is perhaps TRBD1 (6 bases). The sequenced material came from PBMCs or a T cell subset sorted from them (not recorded which). In DNA form, the CDR3 reads TGTGCCAGTACCCTATTCTGGGACCAGGGGAATTCACCCCTCCACTTT. Residues: CASTLFWDQGNSPLHF.